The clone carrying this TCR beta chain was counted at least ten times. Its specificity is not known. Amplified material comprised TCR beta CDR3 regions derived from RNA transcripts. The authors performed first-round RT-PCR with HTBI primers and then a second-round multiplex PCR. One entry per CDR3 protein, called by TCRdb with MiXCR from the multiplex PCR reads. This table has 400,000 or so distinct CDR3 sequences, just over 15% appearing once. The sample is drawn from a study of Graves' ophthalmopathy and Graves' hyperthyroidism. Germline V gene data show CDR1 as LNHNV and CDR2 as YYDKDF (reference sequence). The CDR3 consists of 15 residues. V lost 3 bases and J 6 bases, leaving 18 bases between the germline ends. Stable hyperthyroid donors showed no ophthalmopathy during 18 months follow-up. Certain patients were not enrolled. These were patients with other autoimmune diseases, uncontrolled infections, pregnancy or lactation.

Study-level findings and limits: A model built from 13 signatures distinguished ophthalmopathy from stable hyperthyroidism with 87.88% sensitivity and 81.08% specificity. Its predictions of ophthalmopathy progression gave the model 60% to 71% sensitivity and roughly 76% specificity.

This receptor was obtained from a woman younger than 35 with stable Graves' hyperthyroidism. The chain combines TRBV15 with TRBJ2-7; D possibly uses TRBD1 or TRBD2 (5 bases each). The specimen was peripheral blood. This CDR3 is CATSRNRDGSLEQYF. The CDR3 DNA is TGTGCCACCAGCAGGAACCGGGACGGATCGCTCGAGCAGTACTTC.